The entry that follows covers one T cell receptor beta chain sequence. No antigen is known for it. The source of the sample is a study of T cells after yellow fever vaccination. Study-wide background: The SMART-Seq v4 Ultra Low Input method served to prepare the low-cell-number fractions. Study outcomes and limitations: Most clones from primary vaccination were detected again post-booster (roughly 96% CD4, roughly 90% CD8). Abundant clonotypes from the bulk population could have been carried over as contaminants into FACS-sorted repertoires.

This CDR3 is built from 12 residues. Germline V gene sequence: CDR1 LNHDA, CDR2 SQIVND (reference sequence). Between the trimmed V and J ends, which lost 10 bases and 4 bases, there was a span of 11 bases. TCRdb itself ran the 5' RACE reads through MiXCR, one entry per CDR3 protein. The repertoire includes some 320,000 distinct CDR3 sequences, 8.7% of them detected once, and 15% to 20% sits in the top ten. The chain has TRBV19 and TRBJ2-1; D is possibly TRBD2 (7 bases). This specimen was PBMCs, taken on the day of the first yellow fever vaccination. The receptor's source is a man between 18 and 35 years old who received the YFV17D yellow fever vaccine. The chain's CDR3 is CATAGAYNEQFF. CDR3 DNA sequence: TGTGCCACGGCGGGGGCTTACAATGAGCAGTTCTTC.